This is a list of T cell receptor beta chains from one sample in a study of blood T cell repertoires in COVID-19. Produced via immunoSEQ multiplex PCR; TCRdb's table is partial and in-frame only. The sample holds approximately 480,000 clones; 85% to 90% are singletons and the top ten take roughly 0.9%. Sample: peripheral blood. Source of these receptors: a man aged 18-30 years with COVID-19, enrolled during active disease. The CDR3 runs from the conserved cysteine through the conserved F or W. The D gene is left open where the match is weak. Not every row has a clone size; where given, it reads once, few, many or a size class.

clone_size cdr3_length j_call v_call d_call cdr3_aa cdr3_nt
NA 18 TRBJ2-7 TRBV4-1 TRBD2 CASSQAGTSGSRSYEQYF TGCGCCAGCAGCCAAGCTGGGACTAGCGGGAGTCGGTCCTACGAGCAGTACTTC
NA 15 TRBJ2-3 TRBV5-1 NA CASSLRTDNTDTQYF TGCGCCAGCAGCTTAAGGACAGATAACACAGATACGCAGTATTTT
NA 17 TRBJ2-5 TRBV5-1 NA CASSSTRRDSSQETQYF TGCGCCAGCAGCTCAACCCGCCGGGACTCCTCCCAAGAGACCCAGTACTTC
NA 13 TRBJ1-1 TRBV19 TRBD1 CASKNRGQGEAFF TGTGCCAGTAAGAACAGGGGGCAAGGTGAAGCTTTCTTT
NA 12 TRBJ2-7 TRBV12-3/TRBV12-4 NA CASSVQGAEQYF TGTGCCAGCAGTGTACAGGGTGCGGAGCAGTACTTC
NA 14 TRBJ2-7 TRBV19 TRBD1 CASSMSTGAYEQYF TGTGCCAGTAGTATGTCTACAGGGGCCTACGAGCAGTACTTC
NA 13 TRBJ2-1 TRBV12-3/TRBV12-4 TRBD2 CASSWASGNEQFF TGTGCCAGCAGTTGGGCTAGCGGCAATGAGCAGTTCTTC
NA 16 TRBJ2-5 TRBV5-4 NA CASSLGAGARMETQYF TGTGCCAGCAGCTTGGGCGCGGGGGCGAGAATGGAGACCCAGTACTTC
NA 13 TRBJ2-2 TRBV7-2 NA CASSSRGTGELFF TGTGCCAGCAGCTCCAGAGGGACCGGGGAGCTGTTTTTT
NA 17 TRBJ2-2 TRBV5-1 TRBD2 CASSGTSGRLNTGELFF TGCGCCAGCTCCGGGACTAGCGGGAGGTTGAACACCGGGGAGCTGTTTTTT
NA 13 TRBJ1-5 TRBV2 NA CASSPRVNQPQHF TGTGCCAGCAGTCCCAGGGTCAATCAGCCCCAGCATTTT
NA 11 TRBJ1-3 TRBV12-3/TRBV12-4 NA CASSAVNTIYF TGTGCCAGCTCCGCAGTAAACACCATATATTTT
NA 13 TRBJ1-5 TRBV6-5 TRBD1 CASSRDRDQPQHF TGTGCCAGCAGTCGGGACAGGGATCAGCCCCAGCATTTT
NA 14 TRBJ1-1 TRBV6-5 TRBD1 CASSYRTGTAEAFF TGTGCCAGCAGTTACAGGACAGGTACGGCTGAAGCTTTCTTT
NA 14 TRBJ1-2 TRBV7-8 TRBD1 CASSSGQGAYGYTF TGTGCCAGCAGCTCAGGACAGGGGGCTTATGGCTACACCTTC
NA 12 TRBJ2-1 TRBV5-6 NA CASSVGENEQFF TGTGCCAGCAGCGTTGGGGAGAATGAGCAGTTCTTC
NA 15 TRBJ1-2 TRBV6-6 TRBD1 CASSYDGQGLYGYTF TGTGCCAGCAGTTACGACGGACAGGGACTCTATGGCTACACCTTC
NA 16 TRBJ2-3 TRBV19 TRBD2 CASSARTSGGTDTQYF TGTGCCAGTAGTGCAAGGACTAGCGGGGGCACAGATACGCAGTATTTT
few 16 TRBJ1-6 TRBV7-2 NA CASSPGLQNLNSPLHF TGTGCCAGCAGCCCGGGTCTTCAAAACCTCAATTCACCCCTCCACTTT
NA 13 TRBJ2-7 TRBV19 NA CASSDRNSYEQYF TGTGCCAGTAGTGACAGGAACTCCTACGAGCAGTACTTC
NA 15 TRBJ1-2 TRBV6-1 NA CASSETGLRIYGYTF TGTGCCAGCAGTGAAACGGGGTTAAGGATCTATGGCTACACCTTC
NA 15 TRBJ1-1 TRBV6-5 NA CASRFSGTMNTEAFF TGTGCCAGCAGGTTTTCCGGTACCATGAACACTGAAGCTTTCTTT
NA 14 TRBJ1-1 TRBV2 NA CASSRVQDNTEAFF TGTGCCAGCAGTAGAGTACAGGACAACACTGAAGCTTTCTTT
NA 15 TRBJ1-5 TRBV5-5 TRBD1 CASSFGTDGNQPQHF TGTGCCAGCAGCTTTGGGACAGACGGCAATCAGCCCCAGCATTTT
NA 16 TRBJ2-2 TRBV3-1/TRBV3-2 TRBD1 CASSPRGQGISGELFF TGTGCCAGCAGCCCCCGGGGACAGGGGATCTCCGGGGAGCTGTTTTTT
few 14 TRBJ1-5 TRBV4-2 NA CASSQDRGRRAQHF TGTGCCAGCAGCCAAGACAGGGGACGGAGAGCCCAGCATTTT
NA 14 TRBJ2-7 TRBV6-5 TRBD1 CASSPTGVKKEQYF TGTGCCAGCAGCCCCACAGGGGTAAAAAAGGAGCAGTACTTC
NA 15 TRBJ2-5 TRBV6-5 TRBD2 CASSYTGLAGETQYF TGTGCCAGCAGTTACACTGGACTAGCGGGAGAGACCCAGTACTTC
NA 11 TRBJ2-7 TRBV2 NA CASSRGYEQYF TGTGCCAGCAGTAGGGGCTACGAGCAGTACTTC
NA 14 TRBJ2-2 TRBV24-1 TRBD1 CATRQTGGSGELFF TGTGCCACCAGGCAGACAGGGGGCTCCGGGGAGCTGTTTTTT
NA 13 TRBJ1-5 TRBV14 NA CASSQDLYQPQHF TGTGCCAGCAGCCAAGATCTGTATCAGCCCCAGCATTTT
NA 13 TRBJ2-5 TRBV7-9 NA CASSLGSGETQYF TGTGCCAGCAGCTTAGGCTCGGGGGAGACCCAGTACTTC
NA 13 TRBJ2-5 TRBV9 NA CASSVRRLATQYF TGTGCCAGCAGCGTGAGGCGTCTCGCGACCCAGTACTTC
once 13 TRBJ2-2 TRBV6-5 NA CASQQGNTGELFF TGTGCCAGCCAACAGGGTAACACCGGGGAGCTGTTTTTT
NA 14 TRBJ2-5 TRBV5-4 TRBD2 CASSRSGILETQYF TGTGCCAGCAGCCGTAGCGGGATTTTGGAGACCCAGTACTTC
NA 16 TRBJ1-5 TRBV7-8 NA CASSSGHRYSNQPQHF TGTGCCAGCAGCTCGGGACATCGATATAGCAATCAGCCCCAGCATTTT
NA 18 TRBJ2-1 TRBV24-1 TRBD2 CATSDATSGREGYNEQFF TGTGCCACCAGTGATGCCACTAGCGGGAGGGAGGGCTACAATGAGCAGTTCTTC
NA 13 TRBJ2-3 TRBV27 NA CASSYLGTDTQYF TGTGCCAGCAGTTATCTCGGCACAGATACGCAGTATTTT
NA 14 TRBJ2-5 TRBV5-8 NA CASSLVANQETQYF TGTGCCAGCAGCTTGGTAGCGAACCAAGAGACCCAGTACTTC
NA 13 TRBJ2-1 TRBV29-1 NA CSVPPLDSNEQFF TGCAGCGTTCCCCCCCTGGACAGTAATGAGCAGTTCTTC
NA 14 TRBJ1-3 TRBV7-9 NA CASSSRRPGNTIYF TGTGCCAGCAGCTCACGGAGGCCTGGAAACACCATATATTTT
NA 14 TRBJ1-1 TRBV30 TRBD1 CAWRRQGASLGAFF TGTGCCTGGAGACGACAGGGGGCGAGCTTGGGAGCTTTCTTT
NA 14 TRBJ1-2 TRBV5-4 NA CASSSDRSNYGYTF TGTGCCAGCAGCTCCGACAGGTCTAACTATGGCTACACCTTC
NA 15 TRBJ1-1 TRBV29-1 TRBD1 CSVAFRQGRGTEAFF TGCAGCGTTGCATTCCGACAGGGACGGGGCACTGAAGCTTTCTTT
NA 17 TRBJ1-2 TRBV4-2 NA CASSQVILQNPLYGYTF TGTGCCAGCAGCCAAGTGATTCTCCAGAATCCGCTTTATGGCTACACCTTC
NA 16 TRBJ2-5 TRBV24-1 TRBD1 CATSEGQVDSLETQYF TGTGCCACCAGTGAGGGACAGGTAGATAGTCTTGAGACCCAGTACTTC
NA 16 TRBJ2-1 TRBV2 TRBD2 CASRGPGERGANEQFF TGTGCCAGCAGGGGCCCCGGGGAGCGGGGGGCAAATGAGCAGTTCTTC